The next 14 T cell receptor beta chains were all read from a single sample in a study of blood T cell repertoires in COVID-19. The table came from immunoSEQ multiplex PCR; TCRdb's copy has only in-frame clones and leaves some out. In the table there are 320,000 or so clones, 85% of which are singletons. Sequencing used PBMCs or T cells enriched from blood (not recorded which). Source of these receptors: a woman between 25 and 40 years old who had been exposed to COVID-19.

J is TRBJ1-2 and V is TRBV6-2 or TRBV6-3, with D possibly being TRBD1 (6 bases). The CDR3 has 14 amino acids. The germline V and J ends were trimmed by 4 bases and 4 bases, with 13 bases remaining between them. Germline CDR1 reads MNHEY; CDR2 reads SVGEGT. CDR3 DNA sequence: TGTGCCAGCAGTTTACAGGGAGATGCCTATGGCTACACCTTC. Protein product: CASSLQGDAYGYTF.

The CDR3 coding sequence is TGTGCCACCAGTGGGGACAGGGGTGGAGAAAAACTGTTTTTT. Amino acids: CATSGDRGGEKLFF. The V and J genes are TRBV24-1 and TRBJ1-4; TRBD1 agrees at 10 bases. Germline V gene lookup returns CDR1 KGHDR and CDR2 SFDVKD. V lost 5 bases and J lost 8; bases outside the gene matches: 4. The CDR3 extends over 14 amino acids.

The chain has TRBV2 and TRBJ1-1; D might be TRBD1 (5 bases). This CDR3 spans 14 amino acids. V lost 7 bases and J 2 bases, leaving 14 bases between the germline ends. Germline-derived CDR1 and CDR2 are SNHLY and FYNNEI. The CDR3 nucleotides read TGTGCCAGCAAAAATAACCAGGGTAACACTGAAGCTTTCTTT. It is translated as CASKNNQGNTEAFF.

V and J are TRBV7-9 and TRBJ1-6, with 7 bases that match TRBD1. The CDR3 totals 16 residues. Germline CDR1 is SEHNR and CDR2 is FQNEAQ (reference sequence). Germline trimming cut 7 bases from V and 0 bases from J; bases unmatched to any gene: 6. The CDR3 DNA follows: TGTGCCAGCAAGGGACAGCCGAGCTCCTATAATTCACCCCTCCACTTT. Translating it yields CASKGQPSSYNSPLHF.

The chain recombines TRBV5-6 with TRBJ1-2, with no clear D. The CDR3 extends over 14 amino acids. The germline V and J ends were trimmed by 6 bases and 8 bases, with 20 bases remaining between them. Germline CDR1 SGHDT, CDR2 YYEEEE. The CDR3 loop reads CASTRKAPSQGYTF. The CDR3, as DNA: TGTGCCAGCACCAGGAAGGCCCCGTCCCAGGGCTACACCTTC.

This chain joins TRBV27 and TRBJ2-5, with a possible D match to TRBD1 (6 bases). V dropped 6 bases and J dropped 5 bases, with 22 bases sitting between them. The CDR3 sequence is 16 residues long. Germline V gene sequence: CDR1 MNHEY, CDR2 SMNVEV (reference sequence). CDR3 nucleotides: TGTGCCAGCAGCTCCCTGAGGGGGAAAGTACAGGAGACCCAGTACTTC. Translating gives CASSSLRGKVQETQYF.

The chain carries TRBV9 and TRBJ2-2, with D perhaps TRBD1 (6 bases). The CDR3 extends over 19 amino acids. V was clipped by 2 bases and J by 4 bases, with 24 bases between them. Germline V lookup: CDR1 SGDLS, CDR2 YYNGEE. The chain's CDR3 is CASSVFLEIQGMGTGELFF. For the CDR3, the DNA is TGTGCCAGCAGCGTCTTCCTTGAAATACAGGGTATGGGCACCGGGGAGCTGTTTTTT.

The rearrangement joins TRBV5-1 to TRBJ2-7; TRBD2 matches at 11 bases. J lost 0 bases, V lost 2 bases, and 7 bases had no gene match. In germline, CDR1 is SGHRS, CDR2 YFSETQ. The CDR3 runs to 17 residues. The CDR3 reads CASSFGGLAGLSYEQYF. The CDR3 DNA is TGCGCCAGCAGCTTTGGAGGACTAGCGGGCCTCTCCTACGAGCAGTACTTC.

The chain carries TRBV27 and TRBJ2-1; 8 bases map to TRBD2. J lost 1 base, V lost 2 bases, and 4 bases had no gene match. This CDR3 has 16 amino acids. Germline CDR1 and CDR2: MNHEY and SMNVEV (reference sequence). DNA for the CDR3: TGTGCCAGCAGTTTAGCGGGAGGTATTTCCTACAATGAGCAGTTCTTC. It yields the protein CASSLAGGISYNEQFF.

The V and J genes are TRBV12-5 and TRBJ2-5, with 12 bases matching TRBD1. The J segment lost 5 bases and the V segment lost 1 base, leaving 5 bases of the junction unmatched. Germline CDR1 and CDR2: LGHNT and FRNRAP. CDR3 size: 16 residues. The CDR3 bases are TGTGCTAGTGGTTTGGCTGGGACAGGGGGCTTTGAGACCCAGTACTTC. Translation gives CASGLAGTGGFETQYF.

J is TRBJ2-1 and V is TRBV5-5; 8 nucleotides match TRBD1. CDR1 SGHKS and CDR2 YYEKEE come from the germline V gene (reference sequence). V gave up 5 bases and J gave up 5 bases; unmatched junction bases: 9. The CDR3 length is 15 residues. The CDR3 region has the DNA TGTGCCAGCAGTTTACTACGACAGGGGAACAATGAGCAGTTCTTC. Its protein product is CASSLLRQGNNEQFF.

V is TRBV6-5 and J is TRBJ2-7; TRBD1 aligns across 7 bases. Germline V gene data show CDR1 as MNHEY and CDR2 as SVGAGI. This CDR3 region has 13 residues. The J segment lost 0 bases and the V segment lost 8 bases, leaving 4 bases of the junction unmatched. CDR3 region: CASEGQSSYEQYF. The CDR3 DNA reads TGTGCCAGCGAGGGACAGAGCTCCTACGAGCAGTACTTC.

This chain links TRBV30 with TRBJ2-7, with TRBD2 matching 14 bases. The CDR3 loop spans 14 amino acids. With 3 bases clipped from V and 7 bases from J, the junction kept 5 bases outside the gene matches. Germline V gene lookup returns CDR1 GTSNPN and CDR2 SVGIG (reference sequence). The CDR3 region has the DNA TGTGCCTGGAGCCCGGGACTAGCGGGAGTAGAGCAGTACTTC. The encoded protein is CAWSPGLAGVEQYF.

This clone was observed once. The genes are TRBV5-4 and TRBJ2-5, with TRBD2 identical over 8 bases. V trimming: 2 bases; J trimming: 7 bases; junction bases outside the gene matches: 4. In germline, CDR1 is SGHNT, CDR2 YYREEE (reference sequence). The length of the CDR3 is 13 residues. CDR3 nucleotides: TGTGCCAGCAGCTTCGGGGGGGACGGGACCCAGTACTTC. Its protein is CASSFGGDGTQYF.